These 19 T cell receptor beta chains came from one sample sequenced in a study of patients and donors after allogeneic stem cell transplantation. TCRdb re-called the RT-PCR reads with MiXCR, one entry per CDR3 protein. Here the sample spans some 90,000 distinct CDR3 sequences, around 48% being singletons. The source material was blood, either unsorted or a sorted T cell fraction (not recorded which). The source of these receptors is a human donor who was either an allogeneic HSCT recipient or a stem cell or donor lymphocyte infusion donor (not recorded which). It is not recorded whose cells these are; they may come from a transplant donor.

This sequence joins TRBV9 and TRBJ1-1; D possibly corresponds to TRBD1 (5 bases). Germline V lookup: CDR1 SGDLS, CDR2 YYNGEE. CDR3 length: 16 amino acids. Trimming cost V 1 base and J 1 base, with 14 bases left between them. DNA for the CDR3: TGTGCCAGCAGCGTAAGAGACGGGACGGCGAACACTGAAGCTTTCTTT. Amino acids: CASSVRDGTANTEAFF.

This clonotype was seen a few times. The chain employs TRBV3-1 and TRBJ1-1; D remains ambiguous. V dropped 3 bases and J dropped 0 bases, with 2 bases sitting between them. The CDR3 extends over 12 amino acids. CDR1 is LGHDT and CDR2 is YNNKEL in the germline V gene (reference sequence). CDR3: CASSQMNTEAFF. CDR3 in DNA: TGTGCCAGCAGCCAGATGAACACTGAAGCTTTCTTT.

This clonotype was recorded a few times. The genes are TRBV4-2 and TRBJ1-1; D call uncertain. Per the germline V gene, CDR1 is LGHNA and CDR2 is YNFKEQ. The CDR3 runs to 14 residues. V was clipped by 1 base and J by 5 bases, with 11 bases between them. Written as DNA, the CDR3 is TGTGCCAGCAGCCAAGGGGTGGGGAGTACTGAAGCTTTCTTT. Encoded protein: CASSQGVGSTEAFF.

In this sample, this clonotype turned up a few times. The chain is built from TRBV14 and TRBJ1-2; TRBD1 agrees at 7 bases. V lost 1 base to trimming and J lost 6 bases; unmatched junction nucleotides: 8. Germline values: CDR1 SGHDN, CDR2 FVKESK. This CDR3 comprises 15 residues. Written as DNA, the CDR3 is TGTGCCAGCAGCCAAGGAGTGACAGGGATGAATGGCTACACCTTC. Translated: CASSQGVTGMNGYTF.

This chain links TRBV6-5 with TRBJ1-4; tentative D call: TRBD1 (5 bases). Germline loops: CDR1 MNHEY, CDR2 SVGAGI. The CDR3 has 15 residues. With 6 bases removed from V and 5 bases from J, the gap between germline ends came to 16 bases. The CDR3 DNA sequence: TGTGCCAGCAGAAACAGACAGACTCCAAATGAAAAACTGTTTTTT. It codes for CASRNRQTPNEKLFF.

The rearrangement joins TRBV7-3 to TRBJ1-1; 7 bases agree with TRBD1. V lost 5 bases to trimming and J lost 0 bases; unmatched junction nucleotides: 6. The germline gives CDR1 SGHTA, CDR2 FQGTGA. CDR3 size: 15 residues. CDR3 residues: CASSPQGQMNTEAFF. The CDR3 bases are TGTGCCAGCAGCCCGCAGGGACAGATGAACACTGAAGCTTTCTTT.

This rearrangement joins TRBV20-1 to TRBJ1-1; possibly TRBD1 for D (5 bases). V lost 6 bases and J 0 bases, leaving 14 bases between the germline ends. The germline CDR1 and CDR2 sequences are DFQATT and SNEGSKA (reference sequence). The length of the CDR3 is 14 residues. The CDR3 region has the DNA TGCAGTGCGCCGGGCGGGACGGTGAACACTGAAGCTTTCTTT. Translating it yields CSAPGGTVNTEAFF.

Only a few counts were recorded for this clonotype. The gene calls are TRBV27 and TRBJ1-5; D remains unclear. This CDR3 spans 15 amino acids. V was shortened by 8 bases and J by 4 bases, with 18 bases between the two germline ends. Germline V gives CDR1 MNHEY, CDR2 SMNVEV (reference sequence). The CDR3 region has the DNA TGTGCCAGCGGTATGACGCCTGGGGTAAATCAGCCCCAGCATTTT. Encoded protein: CASGMTPGVNQPQHF.

This chain joins TRBV19 and TRBJ1-5; TRBD1 matches at 7 bases. The CDR3 sequence is 15 residues long. V gave up 3 bases and J gave up 1 base; unmatched junction bases: 3. Per germline, CDR1 LNHDA and CDR2 SQIVND (reference sequence). The CDR3 DNA reads TGTGCCAGTAGTATGAGGGGGCAGAGCAATCAGCCCCAGCATTTT. Translation gives CASSMRGQSNQPQHF.

As regards this clonotype: Sequence at one end of the junction differs from germline and may be a read error. This chain joins TRBV4-2 and TRBJ2-3; the match to TRBD2 covers 9 bases. The length of the CDR3 is 16 residues. The germline CDR1 and CDR2 sequences are LGHNA and YNFKEQ. The CDR3 bases are TGTGCCAGCCGATTTTCCGGGACTAGCTTCACAGAAACGCAGTATTTT. As protein: CASRFSGTSFTETQYF.

The chain uses TRBV28 and TRBJ2-1, with a possible D match to TRBD1 (8 bases). The germline CDR1 and CDR2 sequences are MDHEN and SYDVKM. This CDR3 is 16 amino acids long. The V end was cut by 10 bases, the J end by 0 bases, with 19 bases between. DNA of the CDR3: TGTGCCACCATCCCACAGGGGGGGAGCTCCTACAATGAGCAGTTCTTC. As protein: CATIPQGGSSYNEQFF.

This clonotype was seen only a few times. V and J are TRBV4-2 and TRBJ1-4; 8 bases match TRBD1. The CDR3 spans 16 residues. The V gene end was trimmed by 4 bases and the J gene end by 8 bases; junction bases not matched to a gene: 12. Per the germline V gene, CDR1 is LGHNA and CDR2 is YNFKEQ. CDR3 region: CASSPGQEGSQEKLFF. CDR3 coding DNA: TGTGCCAGCAGCCCGGGACAGGAAGGGAGTCAAGAAAAACTGTTTTTT.

This sequence joins TRBV11-1 and TRBJ2-1; 9 nucleotides align to TRBD2. Germline CDR1 is SGHAT and CDR2 is FQDESV (reference sequence). The length of the CDR3 is 15 residues. Losses at the gene ends were 3 bases for V and 8 bases for J; bases not matched to a gene: 8. CDR3 region: CASSLWLAGEDEQFF. CDR3 bases: TGTGCCAGCAGCTTGTGGTTAGCGGGAGAGGATGAGCAGTTCTTC.

The chain links TRBV27 to TRBJ1-5, with a possible D match to TRBD1 (5 bases). The V and J ends lost 3 bases and 0 bases respectively, with 9 bases between them. The CDR3 runs 15 residues. Germline V lookup: CDR1 MNHEY, CDR2 SMNVEV (reference sequence). This CDR3 reads CASSFAGTSNQPQHF. In nucleotides, the CDR3 is TGTGCCAGCAGTTTTGCCGGGACTAGCAATCAGCCCCAGCATTTT.

Concerning this clonotype: Compared with germline, one end of the junction differs, possibly owing to a read error. The V call is TRBV12-3 or TRBV12-4, the J call TRBJ1-1, with TRBD1 as a possible D gene (6 bases). The CDR3 contains 13 residues. Here the CDR3 reads CASSVGQSTEASF. CDR3 sequence (DNA): TGTGCCAGCAGCGTTGGACAGTCCACTGAAGCTTCCTTT.

This clonotype appeared once. This sequence joins TRBV12-5 and TRBJ2-2; possible D gene TRBD2, 5 bases. Between the trimmed V and J ends, which lost 0 bases and 3 bases, there was a span of 11 bases. This CDR3 region has 16 residues. CDR1 LGHNT and CDR2 FRNRAP come from the germline V gene. This CDR3 reads CASGLVLGGDTGELFF. CDR3 nucleotides: TGTGCTAGTGGTTTGGTACTAGGTGGAGACACCGGGGAGCTGTTTTTT.

CDR3 in amino acids: CASSFGGQGTSPLHF. The DNA for the CDR3 is TGTGCCAGCAGCTTCGGGGGACAGGGAACTTCACCCCTCCACTTT. The rearrangement links TRBV5-5 to TRBJ1-6; 9 bases fit TRBD1. CDR3 size: 15 residues. CDR1 SGHKS and CDR2 YYEKEE come from the germline V gene (reference sequence). V was clipped by 2 bases and J by 9 bases; unmatched bases: 6. Full variable domain (outside the CDR3, taken from reference TRBV5-5 and TRBJ1-6): DAGVTQSPTHLIKTRGQQVTLRCSPISGHKSVSWYQQVLGQGPQFIFQYYEKEERGRGNFPDRFSARQFPNYSSELNVNALLLGDSALYLCASSFGGQGTSPLHFGNGTRLTVT.

The chain employs TRBV2 and TRBJ1-5, with 9 positions matching TRBD1. J lost 4 bases, V lost 5 bases, and 12 bases had no gene match. The CDR3 runs to 17 residues. Germline V gives CDR1 SNHLY, CDR2 FYNNEI. The CDR3 reads CASSRKISGTGNQPQHF. The CDR3 DNA reads TGTGCCAGCAGTCGAAAGATTTCCGGGACAGGGAATCAGCCCCAGCATTTT.

The gene calls are TRBV5-1 and TRBJ1-2, with 7 bases lining up with TRBD1. The CDR3 contains 14 residues. Germline V gene sequence: CDR1 SGHRS, CDR2 YFSETQ. V gave up 0 bases and J gave up 4 bases; unmatched junction bases: 3. The CDR3 nucleotides read TGCGCCAGCAGCTTGGACAGGGGATCCTATGGCTACACCTTC. This encodes CASSLDRGSYGYTF.